One and the same sample provided the 11 T cell receptor beta chains below, sequenced in a study of cytomegalovirus exposure and HLA in healthy donors. Primers for the PCR totalled 60 Vbeta and 13 Jbeta. The method was immunoSEQ multiplex PCR; TCRdb's version includes in-frame clones alone and lacks a portion of them. Here the sample spans about 120,000 clones, around three quarters being singletons. Sequencing was performed on PBMCs. The origin of the receptors is a man aged 18 to 30 in good health and CMV-seropositive.

The genes are TRBV29-1 and TRBJ1-2; 12 nucleotides align to TRBD1. The ends lost 6 bases at V and 4 bases at J; junction bases unmatched: 9. Germline CDR1 is SQVTM and CDR2 is ANQGSEA. The CDR3 covers 15 residues. The CDR3 region has the DNA TGCAGCGTCGGGGACAGGGGGCAGTTTTCCTATGGCTACACCTTC. Its protein product is CSVGDRGQFSYGYTF.

This clone was seen a handful of times. The V call is TRBV15, the J call TRBJ1-1, with D possibly TRBD1 on 6 matching bases. V lost 0 bases and J lost 0, with 11 bases in between. Germline assignment: CDR1 LNHNV and CDR2 YYDKDF (reference sequence). This CDR3 is 16 amino acids long. The CDR3 nucleotides read TGTGCCACCAGCAGAGAGGCAGGGGCGATGAACACTGAAGCTTTCTTT. The encoded protein is CATSREAGAMNTEAFF.

V and J are TRBV11-2 and TRBJ1-5; D is unresolved. V was pared by 8 bases and J by 6 bases, with 20 bases between. There are 15 residues in the CDR3. The V gene's germline CDR1 is SGHAT and CDR2 FQNNGV. Here the CDR3 reads CASGKTPGGSQPQHF. DNA of the CDR3: TGTGCCAGCGGAAAAACCCCGGGAGGCAGTCAGCCCCAGCATTTT. Full variable domain (outside the CDR3, taken from reference TRBV11-2 and TRBJ1-5): EAGVAQSPRYKIIEKRQSVAFWCNPISGHATLYWYQQILGQGPKLLIQFQNNGVVDDSQLPKDRFSAERLKGVDSTLKIQPAKLEDSAVYLCASGKTPGGSQPQHFGDGTRLSIL.

V is TRBV7-9 and J is TRBJ1-6, with D perhaps TRBD1 (6 bases). The CDR3 is 13 residues long. Germline values: CDR1 SEHNR, CDR2 FQNEAQ (reference sequence). The V end lost 6 bases, the J end lost 10 bases, and 13 bases lay between the germline ends. In nucleotides, the CDR3 is TGTGCCAGCAGTTCCGGGACAAACTCACCCCTCCACTTT. This codes for CASSSGTNSPLHF.

The rearrangement links TRBV18 to TRBJ1-2; 7 nucleotides align to TRBD1. The J segment lost 4 bases and the V segment lost 4 bases, leaving 6 bases of the junction unmatched. The CDR3 consists of 14 residues. Germline CDR1 reads KGHSH; CDR2 reads LQKENI. CDR3 region: CASSRDRESYGYTF. The DNA for the CDR3 is TGTGCCAGCTCACGAGACAGGGAGAGCTATGGCTACACCTTC.

In regard to this clone: The junction departs from germline at one end; a sequencing error may be responsible. The V gene is TRBV7-6, the J gene TRBJ2-3, with D maybe TRBD1 (5 bases). The germline gives CDR1 SGHVS, CDR2 FNYEAQ. The length of the CDR3 is 15 residues. In nucleotides, the CDR3 is TGTGCCAGCACCTTAGGGTGGGGCGATCCAGATACGCAGTATTTT. Its protein is CASTLGWGDPDTQYF.

This sequence joins TRBV4-2 and TRBJ2-4; 7 bases fit TRBD2. The trim removed 0 bases at V and 0 bases at J, leaving 5 bases unmatched. The CDR3 runs 17 residues. CDR1 and CDR2 (germline): LGHNA, YNFKEQ. Here the CDR3 reads CASSQEMSGTAKNIQYF. CDR3 sequence (DNA): TGTGCCAGCAGCCAAGAAATGAGCGGGACAGCCAAAAACATTCAGTACTTC.

The chain employs TRBV27 and TRBJ2-5; D possibly corresponds to TRBD2 (7 bases). This CDR3 contains 15 residues. The V gene lost 2 bases and the J gene lost 11 bases, with 21 bases spanning the gap. Germline CDR1 reads MNHEY; CDR2 reads SMNVEV (reference sequence). The CDR3: CASSLTGGPLRGQYF. CDR3 in DNA: TGTGCCAGCAGTTTAACCGGGGGGCCCCTACGAGGGCAGTACTTC.

This clone was counted a few times. Other DNA sequences within the sample encode an identical CDR3. The genes are TRBV27 and TRBJ2-2; 13 nucleotides align to TRBD2. This CDR3 has 16 residues. The V gene end was trimmed by 5 bases and the J gene end by 6 bases; junction bases not matched to a gene: 6. Germline V gene lookup returns CDR1 MNHEY and CDR2 SMNVEV (reference sequence). DNA for the CDR3: TGTGCCAGCAGTCCCCGGACTAGCGGGAGAGCCGGGGAGCTGTTTTTT. Amino acid sequence: CASSPRTSGRAGELFF.

This rearrangement joins TRBV11-1 to TRBJ1-1, with 7 bases matching TRBD1. Germline CDR1 SGHAT, CDR2 FQDESV (reference sequence). The CDR3 covers 15 residues. After removal of 3 bases from V and 3 bases from J, the junction contained 7 bases not matched to a gene. The CDR3 coding sequence is TGTGCCAGCAGCTTTGAGGGGGCTAAGGACACTGAAGCTTTCTTT. Protein sequence: CASSFEGAKDTEAFF.

This rearrangement joins TRBV5-6 to TRBJ1-1, with D maybe TRBD1 (6 bases). V was trimmed by 7 bases and J by 4 bases, leaving 20 bases between them. Germline CDR1 and CDR2: SGHDT and YYEEEE. This CDR3 has 15 residues. The CDR3 region is CASRKQGGVSTEAFF. CDR3 nucleotide sequence: TGTGCCAGCCGAAAACAGGGAGGGGTGAGCACTGAAGCTTTCTTT.